This T cell receptor beta chain was recovered during a study of blood T cell repertoires in COVID-19. Between the trimmed V and J ends, which lost 3 bases and 8 bases, there was a span of 8 bases. Per germline, CDR1 SGHTA and CDR2 FQGNSA. The CDR3 is 12 residues long. This table comes from immunoSEQ multiplex PCR, and its TCRdb copy is limited to in-frame clones, with some not included. In the table there are 200,000 to 300,000 clones, 85% of which are singletons. The chain joins TRBV7-2 to TRBJ2-1; D not certain. What was sequenced was peripheral blood. This sequence was found in a man between 45 and 60 years old with COVID-19, enrolled during active disease. The DNA for the CDR3 is TGTGCCAGCAGCTTTGGGCCCTATGAGCAGTTCTTC. This translates into CASSFGPYEQFF. The variable domain in full, completed from reference TRBV7-2 and TRBJ2-1, reads GAGVSQSPSNKVTEKGKDVELRCDPISGHTALYWYRQSLGQGLEFLIYFQGNSAPDKSGLPSDRFSAERTGGSVSTLTIQRTQQEDSAVYLCASSFGPYEQFFGPGTRLTVL.